A selection of T cell receptor beta chains follows, all from one sample in a study of OX40 agonist ivuxolimab in advanced cancers. Repertoires were generated with immunoSEQ multiplex PCR, while TCRdb's copy carries only in-frame clones and drops some. The sample has more than 25,000 clones; about 80% are singletons. The sample here was CD4+ or CD8+ T cells sorted from blood, taken in a trial of the OX40 agonist ivuxolimab. Source of these receptors: an adult with an advanced solid tumor such as melanoma, head and neck, liver or kidney cancer. CDR3s leave out the opening cysteine and the closing phenylalanine or tryptophan.

TRBJ1-1	TRBV29-1	SSEDRADTEAF
TRBJ2-7	TRBV10-3	AISGASGGSYEQY
TRBJ1-1	TRBV10-3	AISSGTEAF
TRBJ1-2	TRBV7-2	ASSLSRDSAIYGYT
TRBJ1-3	TRBV6-1	ASSERWTDSGNTIY
TRBJ1-3	TRBV2	ASRPPGTPGNTIY
TRBJ2-7	TRBV13	ASSLGGGPYEQY
TRBJ1-5	TRBV7-9	ASSLEGLGNQPQH
TRBJ2-2	TRBV6-1	ASSASTGELF
TRBJ2-5	TRBV5-1	ASSLEGGTQETQY
TRBJ2-7	TRBV13	ASSLGQGRGYEQY
TRBJ1-2	TRBV27	ASSPTPGQHGYT
TRBJ2-3	TRBV5-5	ASSLEAGGRDTQY
TRBJ1-4	TRBV13	ASSSQQEKLF
TRBJ1-1	TRBV4-1	ASSQDRWEGKAF
TRBJ1-2	TRBV13	ASLALDNGWGYGYT
TRBJ2-3	TRBV6-5	ASSYSDTDTQY
TRBJ2-7	TRBV5-1	ASSLGGYEQY
TRBJ1-3	TRBV11-2	ASSSYRQQGAYSGNTIY
TRBJ1-2	TRBV5-4	ASSLEGGVRGSGGYT
TRBJ1-1	TRBV19	ASSIDPGAITEAF
TRBJ1-1	TRBV29-1	SAERGWAF
TRBJ1-4	TRBV5-4	ASSSNRGHEKLF
TRBJ1-6	TRBV7-9	ASSASLGSYNSPLH